This T cell receptor (beta chain) is from a study of vaccination and CD4 T cells after COVID-19 (dated by TCRdb to the early 2020s). With regard to the full study: The convalescent cohort included six males and four females, with two Hispanic individuals, seven Caucasians, two Asians and one multiracial person. Each participant got two doses of either the Pfizer-BioNTech BNT162b2 vaccine (n=8) or the Moderna mRNA-1273 vaccine (n=2). Post-COVID blood samples were collected from convalescent patients a median of around 96 days after diagnosis, with a range of roughly 30 to 161 days. Post-vaccine blood samples were obtained a median of approximately 74 days after the second vaccine dose, with a range of about 12 to 241 days. For stimulating the cultures, overlapping spike peptide pools were used, derived from SARS-CoV-2 as well as from the common cold coronaviruses HCoV-NL63, HCoV-OC43 and HCoV-229E. In control cultures, a CEFX viral epitope pool was used as positive control, an HIV-1 Nef peptide pool was used as negative control, or no peptide was added. The spike-specific CD4+ TCR repertoire was compared before and after mRNA vaccination in over nine COVID-19 convalescent patients and a few infection-naive healthy vaccine recipients. An earlier paper using these donors assessed, at the TCR clonotype level, memory CD4+ T cell crossreactivity between SARS-CoV-2 and common cold coronavirus spike proteins.

About this clonotype itself: Which antigen it targets is not known. Base-call qualities are not available, and no considerably larger clone is one nucleotide away.

In light of the paper, this sample's treatment or condition label describes: approximately nine-day PBMC culture with coronavirus spike peptide pools or control peptides (ViraFEST assay). CD4+ T cells from unexposed donors were collected before the COVID-19 pandemic (2011-2018). The ViraFEST assay was used in the study, in which antigen-specific T cells were expanded with peptide pools and expanded clonotypes were subsequently identified by TCR sequencing. PBMCs were cultured at around 2.2 million per well in IMDM supplemented with 5% human AB serum and about 9.5 IU/ml IL-2, with about 11 ug/ml peptide pools added. On days 3 and 7, half of the culture medium was replaced with fresh IL-2-containing medium. CD4+ T cells were isolated after roughly 10 days of culture through negative selection using the EasySep CD4+ T cell isolation kit. Unexposed donor CD4+ T cells were tested for reactivity to SARS-CoV-2 S and N and four common cold coronavirus spike pools, as cell number allowed. PBMCs were separated from whole blood using Ficoll-Paque Plus gradient centrifugation and then either used fresh or cryopreserved at -140C. Each culture condition was generally run in triplicate wells. Leukapheresis product for the unexposed donors was bought commercially.

Inclusive of the bounding cysteine and phenylalanine, the CDR3 is 15 residues long. Only the CDR3 region is kept as DNA, spanning 45 bases read in frame from base 1. V lost 1 base and J lost 1 base; the stretch between them is 11 bases long. Taken from the germline V gene (reference sequence), the CDR1 and CDR2 loops are GTSNPN and SVGIG. Receptor amplification or capture employed PCR. At the Johns Hopkins FTIC core, DNA from the cultured CD4+ T cells underwent TCR sequencing with the Oncomine TCR Beta short-read assay. The QIAamp micro DNA kit was used to extract genomic DNA from the cultured CD4+ T cells. The Oncomine TCR Beta libraries from cultured CD4+ T cells were pooled using unique dual indexes and then sequenced on an Illumina iSeq 100. For the original study's pipeline: Non-productive sequences were removed, and CDR3s that did not start with C, did not end with F or W, or were shorter than 7 amino acids were discarded. The MANAFEST web application identified antigen-specific clonotypes by comparing peptide-stimulated wells against reference wells and other culture wells. For a clone to be called positive, the clone needed an FDR below 0.05, an odds ratio above 5, and a productive frequency above 0.1% in at least two of three replicate wells. A clonotype was classed as cross-reactive if the clonotype showed significant expansion both in SARS-CoV-2 spike wells and in at least one common cold coronavirus spike condition. Levenshtein distances (stringdist) and unrooted phylogenetic trees (ape) in R version 3.6.1 were used to assess CDR3 homology. TCRdb reworked the public reads: Q25 trimming with fastp, MiXCR clone assembly, productive beta chains retained. Here each entry gathers all rows of one CDR3 protein and keeps the most common genes and DNA. These V and J calls derive from TCRdb rather than the authors' analysis. Counted in this sample were over a thousand distinct CDR3 sequences; about 15% of them appeared once. The ten most abundant clones make up just over 50% of the sample.

What the study reported, not specific to this receptor: The study included relatively few convalescent patients and did not analyze early timepoints after natural infection. In convalescent patients, a median about 86% of post-vaccine SARS-CoV-2-reactive clones were detected only after vaccination, suggesting vaccine-specific priming. Although the median number of SARS-CoV-2-reactive clonotypes went up from more than 20 after infection to around 40 after vaccination, the increase was not significant. Of the vaccine-specific clones found in convalescent patients, nearly all (304 of 307) were mono-reactive for SARS-CoV-2 spike instead of being cross-reactive with common cold coronaviruses.

This clonotype originated in a human donor in good health. Material: CD4+ T cells from blood, cultured in vitro. The V and J segments used are TRBV30 and TRBJ2-1; no D segment can be confidently identified. The DNA sequence is TGTGCCTGGAGTGGCGGCAGCCCTTCCTACAATGAGCAGTTCTTC. Its protein is CAWSGGSPSYNEQFF.